This TCR beta chain derives from a study of T-cell reconstitution after alpha-beta-depleted transplantation in children. The TCRbeta library incorporated unique molecular identifiers. One entry per CDR3 protein, called by TCRdb with MiXCR from the PCR reads. The sample shows hundreds of thousands of distinct CDR3 sequences, 8% to 9.5% of them seen only once. Trimming stripped 4 bases from V and 6 bases from J, with 16 bases between. The CDR3 sequence is 15 residues long. Germline CDR1 is SGHRS and CDR2 is YFSETQ. The chain employs TRBV5-1 and TRBJ1-4; TRBD1 might be the D (5 bases). The TCR comes from a human donor who donated a stem cell graft to a child with acute lymphoblastic leukemia. The specimen was PBMCs from the stem cell graft donor, collected from the stem cell graft. The CDR3 sequence is CASSLVIGEDEKLFF. The CDR3 DNA reads as TGCGCCAGCAGCCTAGTGATAGGGGAGGATGAAAAACTGTTTTTT.